The 17 T cell receptor beta chains given below trace back to one sample, sequenced in a study of T cell repertoires in aging, cancer and after chemotherapy. The template was genomic DNA from peripheral blood, not RNA. A mixed TRB-A/B primer pool amplified rearranged TRB by multiplex touch-down PCR. TCRdb processed the multiplex PCR reads anew with MiXCR; each CDR3 protein has one entry. The sample holds approximately 6,600 distinct CDR3 sequences, under 30% seen once. The specimen sequenced was blood. The source of these receptors is a human donor with a blood cancer. The donor label of this sample is uncertain.

By share, this clonotype ranks as medium-sized (0.01 to 0.1%). V and J are TRBV29-1 and TRBJ1-2, with D perhaps TRBD1 (5 bases). The length of the CDR3 is 11 residues. Germline V gene lookup returns CDR1 SQVTM and CDR2 ANQGSEA. The CDR3 nucleotides are TGCAGAGTGGGTGGGCAGGGTGGCTACACCTTC. Translated, it gives CRVGGQGGYTF.

This rearrangement joins TRBV7-2 to TRBJ1-3; D not resolved. V lost 4 bases and J lost 0, with 13 bases in between. Germline V gives CDR1 SGHTA, CDR2 FQGNSA. CDR3 length equals 16 residues. CDR3 bases: TGTGCCAGCAGCTACCCGGACGTAAGCTCTGGAAACACCATATATTTT. Residues: CASSYPDVSSGNTIYF.

A note on this clonotype: A junction end diverges from the germline sequence, so it may reflect a read error. The CDR3 is CATSETGGGEKLFF. CDR3 bases: TGTGCCACCAGTGAAACAGGGGGAGGTGAAAAACTGTTTTTT. The V call is TRBV27, the J call TRBJ1-4; 8 bases match TRBD1. The germline V gene has CDR1 MNHEY and CDR2 SMNVEV (reference sequence). This CDR3 contains 14 residues.

This clonotype was seen many times. The chain has TRBV5-6 and TRBJ1-5; 7 bases agree with TRBD1. Germline lookup yields CDR1 SGHDT and CDR2 YYEEEE. CDR3 length equals 14 residues. Trimming took 0 bases from V and 7 from J; bases not matched to a gene: 4. The CDR3 spells CASSLGQGTQPQHF. The CDR3 DNA is TGTGCCAGCAGCTTGGGACAGGGCACCCAGCCCCAGCATTTT.

By its share, this clonotype is medium-sized. This rearrangement joins TRBV18 to TRBJ2-1, with 12 positions matching TRBD1. The V gene's germline CDR1 is KGHSH and CDR2 LQKENI. V lost 6 bases and J lost 15; bases outside the gene matches: 9. CDR3 size: 13 residues. In DNA, the CDR3 is TGTGCCAGCTCGCCGGGACAGGGGGCAGTATTGTTCTTC. It encodes CASSPGQGAVLFF. Filled out from reference TRBV18 and TRBJ2-1, the complete variable domain reads NAGVMQNPRHLVRRRGQEARLRCSPMKGHSHVYWYRQLPEEGLKFMVYLQKENIIDESGMPKERFSAEFPKEGPSILRIQQVVRGDSAAYFCASSPGQGAVLFFGPGTRLTVL.

V usage is TRBV20-1 and J usage is TRBJ2-3; no clear D. This CDR3 comprises 13 residues. Trimming pared 4 bases from V and 0 bases from J, leaving 8 bases between. CDR1 and CDR2 (germline): DFQATT, SNEGSKA (reference sequence). CDR3 nucleotide sequence: TGCAGTGCTACCCATACTAGCACAGATACGCAGTATTTT. Amino acid sequence: CSATHTSTDTQYF.

At least ten counts were recorded for this clonotype. The J gene is TRBJ1-2, the V gene TRBV19; 7 nucleotides agree with TRBD1. The germline V gene encodes CDR1 LNHDA and CDR2 SQIVND (reference sequence). The CDR3 extends over 15 amino acids. V shed 5 bases and J 1 base; nucleotides not matched to a gene: 7. The CDR3 loop reads CASSLRTGLNYGYTF. CDR3 in DNA: TGTGCCAGTAGTCTTCGGACAGGCCTTAACTATGGCTACACCTTC.

This clonotype showed up just a few times. The chain couples TRBV6-2 or TRBV6-3 to TRBJ1-5, with 8 bases that match TRBD1. The CDR3 is made up of 15 amino acids. Per germline, CDR1 MNHEY and CDR2 SVGEGT. J gave up 2 bases and V 6 bases, and 6 bases lay outside the gene matches. CDR3 in DNA: TGTGCCAGCAGAATGGACAGGGTGGGCAATCAGCCCCAGCATTTT. It codes for CASRMDRVGNQPQHF.

The chain recombines TRBV11-1 with TRBJ2-5; D is unclear. Germline assignment: CDR1 SGHAT and CDR2 FQDESV (reference sequence). V lost 6 bases, J lost 7 bases, and 9 bases lay in between. The CDR3 loop spans 11 amino acids. CDR3 sequence: CASSLGATQYF. The DNA of the CDR3 is TGTGCCAGCAGTCTAGGAGCGACCCAGTACTTC.

The chain recombines TRBV6-5 with TRBJ2-7; either TRBD1 or TRBD2 may fit D (5 bases each). V gave up 7 bases and J gave up 4 bases, with 20 bases separating them. From germline, CDR1 is MNHEY and CDR2 SVGAGI. This CDR3 contains 15 residues. The CDR3 DNA follows: TGTGCCAGCACAGACCCGGGACGGGCGTTATACGAGCAGTACTTC. It codes for CASTDPGRALYEQYF.

This clonotype turned up a few times. V and J are TRBV20-1 and TRBJ1-6; D is uncertain. Germline assignment: CDR1 DFQATT and CDR2 SNEGSKA (reference sequence). CDR3 length: 13 residues. Trimming shortened V by 0 bases and J by 7 bases, and 7 bases separated the two germline ends. This CDR3 reads CSARDKGNSPLHF. The CDR3 coding sequence is TGCAGTGCTAGAGATAAGGGAAATTCACCCCTCCACTTT.

Remarks on this clonotype: The final CDR3 position lacks the conserved phenylalanine or tryptophan, pointing to a likely read error. The genes are TRBV19 and TRBJ1-5; no clear D. V shed 3 bases and J shed 0 bases, with 12 bases lying between them. This CDR3 region has 16 residues. Germline V gives CDR1 LNHDA, CDR2 SQIVND (reference sequence). The CDR3 spells CASSIIRVSSNQPQHL. CDR3 sequence (DNA): TGTGCCAGTAGTATCATAAGGGTCTCTAGCAATCAGCCCCAGCATTTA.

This CDR3 reads CASSLSPDRDYEQYF. The CDR3 DNA reads as TGTGCCAGCAGTTTAAGCCCCGACAGGGACTACGAGCAGTACTTC. The chain couples TRBV12-3 or TRBV12-4 to TRBJ2-7, with 7 bases identical to TRBD1. This CDR3 has 15 amino acids. Trimming took 2 bases from V and 3 from J; bases not matched to a gene: 7.

This clonotype occurred a few times. This rearrangement joins TRBV27 to TRBJ2-4, with a tentative D call TRBD2 (6 bases). The CDR3 is 13 amino acids. The germline gives CDR1 MNHEY, CDR2 SMNVEV (reference sequence). V was shortened by 4 bases and J by 8 bases, with 12 bases between the two germline ends. The chain's CDR3 is CASSSQEGDIQYF. The CDR3 bases are TGTGCCAGCAGTTCGCAGGAGGGTGACATTCAGTACTTC.

This clonotype was detected a few times. The genes are TRBV10-3 and TRBJ1-2; 7 bases agree with TRBD1. V trimming: 10 bases; J trimming: 1 base; junction bases outside the gene matches: 9. The CDR3 contains 14 residues. Germline V lookup: CDR1 ENHRY, CDR2 SYGVKD. The DNA of the CDR3 is TGTGCCACGGCGGACAGGTTCTATAACTATGGCTACACCTTC. As protein: CATADRFYNYGYTF.

This clonotype was picked up a small number of times. The V call is TRBV18, the J call TRBJ2-7; D perhaps matches TRBD2 (5 bases). Trimming shortened V by 4 bases and J by 0 bases, and 10 bases separated the two germline ends. Germline CDR1 reads KGHSH; CDR2 reads LQKENI. This CDR3 region has 14 residues. The CDR3, as DNA: TGTGCCAGCTCACTTCCGGGGAACTCCTACGAGCAGTACTTC. It codes for CASSLPGNSYEQYF.

This clonotype was observed many times. J is TRBJ2-5 and V is TRBV30, with D perhaps assigned TRBD1 or TRBD2 (5 bases each). There are 15 residues in the CDR3. CDR1 is GTSNPN, CDR2 SVGIG, per germline (reference sequence). V was clipped by 2 bases and J by 4 bases, with 17 bases between them. CDR3 region: CAWSLGTSNPETQYF. The CDR3 DNA follows: TGTGCCTGGAGTCTCGGGACGTCTAACCCAGAGACCCAGTACTTC. The full variable domain, rest sourced from reference TRBV30 and TRBJ2-5, is SQTIHQWPATLVQPVGSPLSLECTVEGTSNPNLYWYRQAAGRGLQLLFYSVGIGQISSEVPQNLSASRPQDRQFILSSKKLLLSDSGFYLCAWSLGTSNPETQYFGPGTRLLVL.